This T cell receptor beta chain comes out of a study of blood T cell repertoires in COVID-19. Background on the study: The origin of the acute and convalescent COVID-19 samples was the United States, Italy and Spain. Nucleic acid was either cDNA or gDNA, and it came from T cells, B-cell-depleted T cells, or PBMCs.

Authors' processing steps: Reference gene primer amplification in the assay estimated nucleated cell counts. Clones were sequenced by immunoSEQ multiplex PCR, and TCRdb holds only the in-frame ones, with some missing. That table is the source of V, J and clone size, and D and trimming were worked out from the DNA. The sample consists of roughly 90,000 clones, approximately 86% of them appearing once. Germline V gene sequence: CDR1 MNHEY, CDR2 SVGEGT. The V and J ends lost 2 bases and 1 base respectively, with 11 bases between them. The CDR3 is made up of 15 amino acids. This sequence was found in a human donor in a cohort sampled during active COVID-19. The chain carries TRBV6-2 or TRBV6-3 and TRBJ1-2; D perhaps matches TRBD1 (5 bases). The sequenced sample was peripheral blood. The CDR3 loop is CASSYVEGINYGYTF. For the CDR3, the DNA is TGTGCCAGCAGTTACGTGGAGGGGATTAACTATGGCTACACCTTC.